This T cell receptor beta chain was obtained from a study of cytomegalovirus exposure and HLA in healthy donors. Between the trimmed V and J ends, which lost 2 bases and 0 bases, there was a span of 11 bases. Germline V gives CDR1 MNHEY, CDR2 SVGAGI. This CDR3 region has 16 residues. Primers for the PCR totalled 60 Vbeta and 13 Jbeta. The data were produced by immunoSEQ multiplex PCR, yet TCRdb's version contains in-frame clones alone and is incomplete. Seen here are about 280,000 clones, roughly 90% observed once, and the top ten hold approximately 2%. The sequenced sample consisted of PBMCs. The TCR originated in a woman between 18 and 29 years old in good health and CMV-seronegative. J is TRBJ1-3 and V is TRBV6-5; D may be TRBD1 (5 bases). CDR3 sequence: CASSYGDSHSGNTIYF. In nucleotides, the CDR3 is TGTGCCAGCAGTTACGGTGACAGCCACTCTGGAAACACCATATATTTT.